The 23 T cell receptor beta chains in this list originate from one sample, sequenced in a study of metastatic and nonmetastatic thyroid tumors. No patient received treatment before thyroid surgery. TCRdb ran MiXCR on the PCR reads. The sample carries some 93,000 clones, roughly 13% recorded once. Sequencing was carried out using blood. These TCRs come from a female donor with papillary thyroid cancer or a benign thyroid nodule (not recorded which). Some clones in this sample may be carry-over from other donors' samples.

This clone was seen repeatedly, ten times or more. The chain has TRBV20-1 and TRBJ1-2; TRBD1 aligns across 7 bases. From germline, CDR1 is DFQATT and CDR2 SNEGSKA (reference sequence). V was clipped by 5 bases and J by 6 bases; unmatched bases: 9. The length of the CDR3 is 13 residues. Written as DNA, the CDR3 is TGCAGTGCTGTGACAGGGAGCGGAGATGGCTACACCTTC. Its protein is CSAVTGSGDGYTF.

The genes are TRBV20-1 and TRBJ2-7; D perhaps matches TRBD1 (5 bases). In germline, CDR1 is DFQATT, CDR2 SNEGSKA (reference sequence). V was cut by 3 bases and J by 6 bases, with 15 bases left in between. The CDR3 length is 13 residues. CDR3 bases: TGCAGTGCTAGTAAGACAGTTCTTGTCGAGCAGTACTTC. This translates into CSASKTVLVEQYF.

This clone was detected ten times or more. The chain combines TRBV11-2 with TRBJ1-5, with no clear D. Germline assignment: CDR1 SGHAT and CDR2 FQNNGV. The V and J ends lost 1 base and 2 bases respectively, with 3 bases between them. The CDR3 runs to 13 residues. As DNA, the CDR3 is TGTGCCAGCAGCTTAGTCGGCAATCAGCCCCAGCATTTT. Protein: CASSLVGNQPQHF.

This clone has at least ten counts. The gene calls are TRBV6-5 and TRBJ2-1, with D perhaps matching TRBD2 (6 bases). The germline V gene has CDR1 MNHEY and CDR2 SVGAGI. V was clipped by 2 bases and J by 6 bases, with 14 bases between them. This CDR3 is built from 15 residues. The CDR3 here is CASSYRLAKGNEQFF. For the CDR3, the DNA is TGTGCCAGCAGTTACCGTCTAGCGAAAGGCAATGAGCAGTTCTTC.

There are many counts of this clone. The chain combines TRBV4-3 with TRBJ2-5; 7 bases match TRBD2. Germline V gives CDR1 LGHNA, CDR2 YSLEER. This CDR3 is built from 15 residues. J lost 3 bases, V lost 4 bases, and 8 bases had no gene match. CDR3 sequence reads: CASSPNRLAEETQYF. CDR3 nucleotide sequence: TGCGCCAGCAGCCCGAACCGGCTAGCGGAAGAGACCCAGTACTTC.

This clone was counted at least ten times. This sequence joins TRBV10-3 and TRBJ2-7, with a weak D call TRBD1 (5 bases). Germline V CDR1 and CDR2: ENHRY, SYGVKD. This CDR3 is 13 amino acids long. The V and J ends lost 3 bases and 6 bases respectively, with 12 bases between them. CDR3 amino acids: CAISDQGYGEQYF. CDR3 DNA: TGTGCCATCAGTGATCAGGGCTATGGCGAGCAGTACTTC.

The table lists this clone with many counts. The J gene is TRBJ2-3, the V gene TRBV30; D is perhaps TRBD2 (6 bases). Trimming removed 2 bases at V and 0 bases at J, with 12 bases between. CDR1 GTSNPN and CDR2 SVGIG come from the germline V gene (reference sequence). This CDR3 has 15 amino acids. CDR3 nucleotide sequence: TGTGCCTGGAGTCGGGGAGGACCTAGCACAGATACGCAGTATTTT. This encodes CAWSRGGPSTDTQYF.

In its sample, this clone was seen many times. The CDR3 DNA reads as TGTGCCACCAGCAGAGATGTAGCGGGAAGCATCGAGCAGTACTTC. It translates to CATSRDVAGSIEQYF. The chain has TRBV15 and TRBJ2-7; 8 bases line up with TRBD2. CDR3 size: 15 residues. Germline CDR1 reads LNHNV; CDR2 reads YYDKDF (reference sequence). With V trimmed by 0 bases and J by 6 bases, 7 bases remained unmatched.

This clone occurred many times. The V and J genes are TRBV9 and TRBJ1-1; D unclear. Germline loops: CDR1 SGDLS, CDR2 YYNGEE. Trimming left V 4 bases short and J 0 bases short, with 19 bases between. CDR3 length: 17 residues. CDR3 protein: CASSPYLSGKMNTEAFF. The CDR3 DNA sequence: TGTGCCAGCAGCCCATATCTGAGCGGAAAGATGAACACTGAAGCTTTCTTT.

The chain uses TRBV2 and TRBJ1-1; D is ambiguous. Germline values: CDR1 SNHLY, CDR2 FYNNEI. This CDR3 is 15 amino acids long. V dropped 0 bases and J dropped 2 bases, with 10 bases sitting between them. The CDR3 here is CASSEAGAFNTEAFF. In DNA form, the CDR3 reads TGTGCCAGCAGTGAAGCTGGTGCTTTTAACACTGAAGCTTTCTTT.

This clone came up many times. The genes are TRBV9 and TRBJ1-1, with D hard to call. The germline gives CDR1 SGDLS, CDR2 YYNGEE. The CDR3 consists of 15 residues. Trimming took off 3 bases at V and 5 bases at J, with 17 bases between the two ends. Written as DNA, the CDR3 is TGTGCCAGCAGCGCTAGCCCCAAGGTGGGTACTGAAGCTTTCTTT. It specifies CASSASPKVGTEAFF.

This clone was picked up a small number of times. Since a much larger clone is just one base distant, this may be a read error. The conserved final phenylalanine or tryptophan is absent from the CDR3, which likely points to a read error. This CDR3 is CASSDDTPWGYTL. The CDR3 DNA is TGTGCCAGCAGTGATGACACTCCGTGGGGCTACACCTTA. The chain couples TRBV2 to TRBJ1-2; no reliable D call. Germline CDR1 is SNHLY and CDR2 is FYNNEI. The length of the CDR3 is 13 residues. V lost 3 bases, J lost 8 bases, and 13 bases lay in between.

This chain joins TRBV2 and TRBJ2-7; 8 bases fit TRBD2. CDR1 is SNHLY, CDR2 FYNNEI, per germline. Trimming took 6 bases from V and 0 from J; bases not matched to a gene: 4. This CDR3 is 14 amino acids long. The CDR3 reads CASRSGGSSYEQYF. The DNA of the CDR3 is TGTGCCAGCAGAAGCGGGGGAAGCTCCTACGAGCAGTACTTC.

This clone showed up many times. Other DNA sequences in the sample encode the same CDR3. This rearrangement joins TRBV6-1 to TRBJ1-1, with TRBD1 matching 7 bases. The CDR3 extends over 14 amino acids. J gave up 5 bases and V 5 bases, and 8 bases lay outside the gene matches. Germline assignment: CDR1 MNHNS and CDR2 SASEGT. The CDR3 sequence: CASSHDGQATEAFF. CDR3 DNA: TGTGCCAGCAGTCATGATGGACAGGCTACTGAAGCTTTCTTT.

This clone was counted between two and nine times. A much bigger clone sits one base away, suggesting this may be a read error. This chain connects TRBV10-3 to TRBJ2-7, with 9 nucleotides matching TRBD1. Germline V gene lookup returns CDR1 ENHRY and CDR2 SYGVKD. The CDR3 runs 14 residues. The chain's CDR3 is CAISESVQGAPLNF. Here the CDR3 DNA reads TGTGCCATCAGTGAGTCCGTACAGGGGGCTCCGCTGAACTTC.

This clone was seen ten or more times. The chain uses TRBV7-6 and TRBJ1-4; a weak D match, TRBD1 (6 bases). In germline, CDR1 is SGHVS, CDR2 FNYEAQ. The CDR3 loop spans 14 amino acids. The V gene lost 1 base and the J gene lost 5 bases, with 8 bases spanning the gap. The CDR3 nucleotides are TGTGCCAGCAGCTTAGGTACAGGGAATGAAAAACTGTTTTTT. It specifies CASSLGTGNEKLFF.

This clone has a count of ten or more. The chain links TRBV6-2 or TRBV6-3 to TRBJ2-2; 10 nucleotides line up with TRBD1. V dropped 6 bases and J dropped 0; count of bases not matched to a gene: 1. CDR3 size: 15 residues. The germline gives CDR1 MNHEY, CDR2 SVGEGT. Here the CDR3 reads CASRTGGANTGELFF. The CDR3 DNA follows: TGTGCCAGCAGGACAGGGGGCGCGAACACCGGGGAGCTGTTTTTT.

At least ten counts were recorded for this clone. The rearrangement links TRBV7-6 to TRBJ2-1; D gene unclear. The V end was cut by 1 base, the J end by 0 bases, with 13 bases between. The CDR3 consists of 17 residues. Germline V CDR1 and CDR2: SGHVS, FNYEAQ. The CDR3 DNA is TGTGCCAGCAGCTTAGGAGACCACGGTATCTCCTACAATGAGCAGTTCTTC. This gives the protein CASSLGDHGISYNEQFF.

This clone has ten or more counts. V gene TRBV12-5 combines with J gene TRBJ2-5, with 8 nucleotides matching TRBD1. The V and J ends lost 7 bases and 4 bases, in that order; junction bases with no gene match: 5. Germline loops: CDR1 LGHNT, CDR2 FRNRAP. The CDR3 has 13 amino acids. The CDR3 region is CASAPGGRETQYF. CDR3 coding DNA: TGTGCTAGTGCTCCAGGGGGCAGAGAGACCCAGTACTTC.

Here the CDR3 DNA reads TGTGCCAGCAGCTTTGTTGCCGGAGGGATAAATGAGCAGTTCTTC. Encoded protein: CASSFVAGGINEQFF. This rearrangement joins TRBV28 to TRBJ2-1, with D possibly TRBD2 on 6 matching bases. The length of the CDR3 is 15 residues. V shed 6 bases and J shed 7 bases, with 19 bases lying between them. Germline assignment: CDR1 MDHEN and CDR2 SYDVKM.

The table lists this clone with many counts. The chain couples TRBV6-1 to TRBJ2-7; 9 nucleotides agree with TRBD1. V was clipped by 6 bases and J by 3 bases; unmatched bases: 9. Germline CDR1 and CDR2: MNHNS and SASEGT. The CDR3 runs 15 residues. The CDR3 spells CASSSPGQGVYEQYF. DNA of the CDR3: TGTGCCAGCAGCTCTCCGGGACAGGGCGTCTACGAGCAGTACTTC.

The gene calls are TRBV20-1 and TRBJ2-7; 7 nucleotides agree with TRBD1. This CDR3 comprises 13 residues. Germline CDR1 is DFQATT and CDR2 is SNEGSKA (reference sequence). J lost 1 base, V lost 5 bases, and 5 bases had no gene match. In DNA, the CDR3 is TGCAGTGCTGAACAGGGGTCTTCCTACGAGCAGTACTTC. Amino acid sequence: CSAEQGSSYEQYF.

This clone was seen at least ten times. The V and J genes are TRBV24-1 and TRBJ2-5, with D perhaps matching TRBD1 (6 bases). The V end was cut by 1 base, the J end by 1 base, with 9 bases between. The germline V gene encodes CDR1 KGHDR and CDR2 SFDVKD. The CDR3 loop spans 15 amino acids. The CDR3 coding sequence is TGTGCCACCAGTGATTTCGGGACAAGCCAAGAGACCCAGTACTTC. This encodes CATSDFGTSQETQYF.